Below, 16 T cell receptor beta chains from the same sample are listed, as sequenced in a study of T cell responses to AZD1222 COVID-19 vaccine. Sequencing used immunoSEQ multiplex PCR; TCRdb keeps in-frame clones, though not all of them. This sample has some 100,000 clones, with around 84% found just once. The sample was peripheral blood, taken on day 0 of AZD1222 vaccination. Receptors originate from an adult in good health.

The chain combines TRBV11-2 with TRBJ1-1; D is undetermined. The CDR3 contains 14 residues. Trimming removed 6 bases from V and 4 bases from J, with 15 bases in between. The V gene's germline CDR1 is SGHAT and CDR2 FQNNGV. The CDR3 protein is CASSPQPGSTEAFF. For the CDR3, the DNA is TGTGCCAGCAGTCCCCAACCGGGAAGCACTGAAGCTTTCTTT.

The V and J genes are TRBV9 and TRBJ2-1; maybe TRBD1 (5 bases). Germline-derived CDR1 and CDR2 are SGDLS and YYNGEE. V dropped 3 bases and J dropped 4 bases, with 14 bases sitting between them. This CDR3 has 15 residues. The CDR3 loop is CASSADSARYNEQFF. CDR3 coding DNA: TGTGCCAGCAGCGCCGACAGTGCGCGGTACAATGAGCAGTTCTTC.

The table lists this clone with a few counts. The CDR3 DNA is TGTGCCAGCAGTTTGACATGGACGTCTAACTATGGCTACACCTTC. It encodes CASSLTWTSNYGYTF. The J gene is TRBJ1-2, the V gene TRBV27; D is uncertain. This CDR3 is 15 amino acids long. The V and J ends lost 3 bases and 0 bases respectively, with 11 bases between them. Germline-derived CDR1 and CDR2 are MNHEY and SMNVEV (reference sequence).

This clone was seen a handful of times. As DNA, the CDR3 is TGTGCCAGCTCACCATCCGGGACAGGGTACGGCTACACCTTC. Translation gives CASSPSGTGYGYTF. V gene TRBV18 combines with J gene TRBJ1-2, with TRBD1 matching over 9 bases. Losses at the gene ends were 2 bases for V and 8 bases for J; bases not matched to a gene: 6. Looked up from germline, CDR1 is KGHSH and CDR2 is LQKENI. The CDR3 has 14 amino acids.

This chain connects TRBV5-8 to TRBJ1-6; D call uncertain. Per germline, CDR1 SGHTS and CDR2 YDEGEE. The CDR3 runs 15 residues. V shed 2 bases and J shed 8 bases, with 14 bases lying between them. As DNA, the CDR3 is TGTGCCAGCAGCTTCGGGGAGCCCAGTTATTCACCCCTCCACTTT. The encoded protein is CASSFGEPSYSPLHF.

The CDR3 DNA follows: TGCGCCAGCAGCCAAGGCTCAGGGAAGGGGGAAGAGACCCAGTACTTC. Translating gives CASSQGSGKGEETQYF. J is TRBJ2-5 and V is TRBV4-3; TRBD1 is a possible D gene (6 bases). The ends were cut back, 1 base at V and 3 bases at J, with 15 bases in the middle. Germline V gene lookup returns CDR1 LGHNA and CDR2 YSLEER. CDR3 length equals 16 residues.

This clone appeared a single time. The chain uses TRBV5-1 and TRBJ1-3; 7 positions match TRBD1. V gave up 4 bases and J gave up 4 bases; unmatched junction bases: 8. This CDR3 contains 15 residues. Per the germline V gene, CDR1 is SGHRS and CDR2 is YFSETQ. CDR3 nucleotides: TGCGCCAGCAGCCAAATCGAGACAGGGGGAAACACCATATATTTT. As protein: CASSQIETGGNTIYF.

The rearrangement joins TRBV6-5 to TRBJ1-6; possibly TRBD1 for D (6 bases). Germline values: CDR1 MNHEY, CDR2 SVGAGI. V was pared by 2 bases and J by 14 bases, with 10 bases between. The CDR3 contains 12 residues. CDR3 nucleotide sequence: TGTGCCAGCAGTTACGGGGGCAGCACCCTCCACTTT. Its translation: CASSYGGSTLHF.

The chain uses TRBV18 and TRBJ1-2, with 9 nucleotides matching TRBD1. The V and J ends lost 6 bases and 6 bases, in that order; junction bases with no gene match: 11. Germline V gene sequence: CDR1 KGHSH, CDR2 LQKENI. This CDR3 contains 15 residues. CDR3 DNA: TGTGCCAGCTCCTCATCTACAGGGGGCACTCATGGCTACACCTTC. Amino acids: CASSSSTGGTHGYTF.

The chain joins TRBV2 to TRBJ2-1; possible D gene TRBD1, 5 bases. The CDR3 is 11 amino acids. Germline CDR1 and CDR2: SNHLY and FYNNEI. The germline V and J ends were trimmed by 1 base and 11 bases, with 6 bases remaining between them. DNA of the CDR3: TGTGCCAGCAGTGAAGAGGGGAAGCAGTTCTTC. It specifies CASSEEGKQFF.

In regard to this clone: One junction end disagrees with the germline gene, perhaps due to a read error. The chain uses TRBV20-1 and TRBJ1-2; D not certain. From germline, CDR1 is DFQATT and CDR2 SNEGSKA (reference sequence). The CDR3 has 11 residues. The CDR3 nucleotides read TGCAGTGCTGACTATAACGATGACGGCCCCTTC. It yields the protein CSADYNDDGPF.

The sample holds a few counts of this clone. The genes are TRBV28 and TRBJ1-3; no clear D gene. There are 12 residues in the CDR3. Germline CDR1 is MDHEN and CDR2 is SYDVKM. V lost 10 bases, J lost 2 bases, and 9 bases lay in between. Here the CDR3 reads CATVAAGNTIYF. Here the CDR3 DNA reads TGTGCCACCGTAGCTGCTGGAAACACCATATATTTT.

The chain employs TRBV5-1 and TRBJ2-7; 11 nucleotides align to TRBD2. The CDR3 spans 13 residues. The J segment lost 6 bases and the V segment lost 4 bases, leaving 3 bases of the junction unmatched. From germline, CDR1 is SGHRS and CDR2 YFSETQ. The CDR3 bases are TGCGCCAGCAGCCCGGGACTAGCGGTCGAGCAGTACTTC. Amino acid sequence: CASSPGLAVEQYF.

The chain links TRBV19 to TRBJ2-7; a weak D match, TRBD1 (6 bases). CDR1 is LNHDA and CDR2 is SQIVND in the germline V gene (reference sequence). CDR3 length equals 15 residues. Trimming removed 6 bases from V and 4 bases from J, with 19 bases in between. CDR3 DNA sequence: TGTGCCAGTAGCGTAGGAATTCAGGGGTCGTACGAGCAGTACTTC. Encoded protein: CASSVGIQGSYEQYF.

This chain uses TRBV11-2 with TRBJ1-6; D unresolved. The CDR3 is 15 amino acids. V was pared by 2 bases and J by 11 bases, with 16 bases between. The germline V gene encodes CDR1 SGHAT and CDR2 FQNNGV. This CDR3 is CASSLSSGSVTPLHF. Written as DNA, the CDR3 is TGTGCCAGCAGCTTAAGTTCGGGGTCCGTGACACCCCTCCACTTT.

The V call is TRBV19, the J call TRBJ2-3, with TRBD2 matching 7 bases. Germline lookup yields CDR1 LNHDA and CDR2 SQIVND (reference sequence). The trim removed 3 bases at V and 6 bases at J, leaving 6 bases unmatched. The CDR3 contains 14 residues. This chain's CDR3 is CASSISRRGDTQYF. CDR3 sequence (DNA): TGTGCCAGTAGTATCTCTCGGCGGGGGGATACGCAGTATTTT.